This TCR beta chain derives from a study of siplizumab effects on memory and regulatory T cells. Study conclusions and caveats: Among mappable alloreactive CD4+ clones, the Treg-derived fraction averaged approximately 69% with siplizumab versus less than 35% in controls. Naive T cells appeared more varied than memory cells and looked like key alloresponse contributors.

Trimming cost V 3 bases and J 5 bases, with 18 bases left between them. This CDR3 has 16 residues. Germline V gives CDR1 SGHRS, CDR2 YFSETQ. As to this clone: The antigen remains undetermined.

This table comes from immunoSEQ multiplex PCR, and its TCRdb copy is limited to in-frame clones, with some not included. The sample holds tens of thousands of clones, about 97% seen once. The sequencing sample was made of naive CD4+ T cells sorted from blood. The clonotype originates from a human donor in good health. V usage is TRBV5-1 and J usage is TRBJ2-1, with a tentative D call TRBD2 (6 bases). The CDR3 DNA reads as TGCGCCAGCAGCTCTGAAGCAGCGGGTGTTCACAATGAGCAGTTCTTC. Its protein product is CASSSEAAGVHNEQFF. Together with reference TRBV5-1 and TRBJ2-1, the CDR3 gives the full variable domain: KAGVTQTPRYLIKTRGQQVTLSCSPISGHRSVSWYQQTPGQGLQFLFEYFSETQRNKGNFPGRFSGRQFSNSRSEMNVSTLELGDSALYLCASSSEAAGVHNEQFFGPGTRLTVL.